A selection of T cell receptor beta chains follows, all from one sample in a study of T-cell reconstitution after alpha-beta-depleted transplantation in children. TCRdb reanalysed the PCR reads using MiXCR and keeps one entry per CDR3 protein. In the table there are tens of thousands of distinct CDR3 sequences, around 5.9% of which are singletons. This specimen consisted of PBMCs, mostly from graft donor cells, obtained 60 days after TCRalphabeta/CD19-depleted stem cell transplant. These receptors were obtained from a female patient aged 2-15 years who had a stem cell transplant for aplastic anemia, so the T cells may come from the graft donor. The CDR3 runs from the conserved cysteine through the conserved F or W. The D gene is left open where the match is weak. Expanded clones get a size class; other rows say once, few or many, or leave the size out.

v_gene: TRBV6-5; abundance: many; d_gene: TRBD2; j_gene: TRBJ2-7; CDR3nt: TGTGCCAGCAGTTACTCGTTTTCAGCGGGAGGGCTTTACGAGCAGTACTTC; CDR3aa: CASSYSFSAGGLYEQYF
v_gene: TRBV3-1; abundance: few; d_gene: TRBD1; j_gene: TRBJ1-4; CDR3nt: TGTGCCAGCAGCCCGACAGGGTCAGAGGGGGAAAAACTGTTTTTT; CDR3aa: CASSPTGSEGEKLFF
v_gene: TRBV20-1; abundance: many; d_gene: TRBD2; j_gene: TRBJ2-1; CDR3nt: TGCAGTGCTAGAGCCCGCCGGCGGGAGGAGTGGGCCTACAATGAGCAGTTCTTC; CDR3aa: CSARARRREEWAYNEQFF
v_gene: TRBV24-1; abundance: many; d_gene: .; j_gene: TRBJ1-1; CDR3nt: TGTGCCCCTTCCGTGCTGAAGACTGAAGCTTTCTTT; CDR3aa: CAPSVLKTEAFF
v_gene: TRBV6-2/TRBV6-3; abundance: .; d_gene: TRBD1; j_gene: TRBJ2-1; CDR3nt: TGTGCCAGCAGTTACTTATTCGGCAGGGGGATTGTGTACAATGAGCAGTTCTTC; CDR3aa: CASSYLFGRGIVYNEQFF
v_gene: TRBV12-3/TRBV12-4; abundance: many; d_gene: .; j_gene: TRBJ2-3; CDR3nt: TGTGCCAGCAGCCCCCCCGGTTTAGGGCGCGGTGCAGATACGCAGTATTTT; CDR3aa: CASSPPGLGRGADTQYF
v_gene: TRBV28; abundance: many; d_gene: .; j_gene: TRBJ2-1; CDR3nt: TGTGCCAGCAGTCCTCTGCGGACTTACAATGAGCAGTTCTTC; CDR3aa: CASSPLRTYNEQFF
v_gene: TRBV19; abundance: .; d_gene: .; j_gene: TRBJ2-3; CDR3nt: TGTGCCAGTAATACGCGTTCTAGCACAGATACGCAGTATTTT; CDR3aa: CASNTRSSTDTQYF
v_gene: TRBV20-1; abundance: .; d_gene: TRBD2; j_gene: TRBJ2-1; CDR3nt: TGCAGTGCTTTTAGCGGGGGGGAATACAATGAGCAGTTCTTC; CDR3aa: CSAFSGGEYNEQFF
v_gene: TRBV28; abundance: many; d_gene: .; j_gene: TRBJ2-1; CDR3nt: TGTGCCAGCATTTCCTATTCCTACAATGAGCAGTTCTTC; CDR3aa: CASISYSYNEQFF
v_gene: TRBV18; abundance: few; d_gene: TRBD1; j_gene: TRBJ2-3; CDR3nt: TGTGCCAGCTCACCACGCGGGAACAGGGGGTACACAGATACGCAGTATTTT; CDR3aa: CASSPRGNRGYTDTQYF
v_gene: TRBV7-3; abundance: many; d_gene: .; j_gene: TRBJ2-5; CDR3nt: TGTGCCAGCAGCTTACGAAGGGGAGAGACCCAGTACTTC; CDR3aa: CASSLRRGETQYF
v_gene: TRBV6-5; abundance: few; d_gene: .; j_gene: TRBJ1-2; CDR3nt: TGTGCCAGCAGTTACTCCCGGGGACCCGGAGGGTATGGCTACACCTTC; CDR3aa: CASSYSRGPGGYGYTF
v_gene: TRBV7-8; abundance: .; d_gene: .; j_gene: TRBJ1-1; CDR3nt: TGTGCCAGCAGCTCGTCGGGGGGTCGGCCGACCGATGAAGCTTTCTTT; CDR3aa: CASSSSGGRPTDEAFF
v_gene: TRBV10-3; abundance: many; d_gene: TRBD2; j_gene: TRBJ2-5; CDR3nt: TGTGCCATCAGTGAAGACGGGAGGGCCAGCGAGACCCAGTACTTC; CDR3aa: CAISEDGRASETQYF
v_gene: TRBV3-1; abundance: many; d_gene: .; j_gene: TRBJ2-7; CDR3nt: TGTGCCAGCAGCCAACCACGGCACGGGCAGTACTTC; CDR3aa: CASSQPRHGQYF
v_gene: TRBV20-1; abundance: many; d_gene: .; j_gene: TRBJ2-1; CDR3nt: TGCAGTGCTAGAGGTGGGAGCTCCTACAATGAGCAGTTCTTC; CDR3aa: CSARGGSSYNEQFF
v_gene: TRBV19; abundance: many; d_gene: .; j_gene: TRBJ2-1; CDR3nt: TGTGCCAGTAGTATAACTACGGGAGTGCGTGATGAGCAGTTCTTC; CDR3aa: CASSITTGVRDEQFF
v_gene: TRBV27; abundance: many; d_gene: TRBD2; j_gene: TRBJ2-2; CDR3nt: TGTGCCAGCACCCTATCACTAGCGGGAGAAACCGGGGAGCTGTTTTTT; CDR3aa: CASTLSLAGETGELFF